The 24 T cell receptor beta chains below come from one sample, sequenced in a study of OX40 agonist ivuxolimab in advanced cancers. Profiling relied on immunoSEQ multiplex PCR, and the TCRdb table lists in-frame clones only, not all of them. This table has more than 45,000 clones, around 82% appearing once. Sample: CD4+ or CD8+ T cells sorted from blood, taken in a trial of the OX40 agonist ivuxolimab. The source is an adult with an advanced solid tumor such as melanoma, head and neck, liver or kidney cancer.

The table lists this clone with a count of one. V usage is TRBV5-1 and J usage is TRBJ2-3; 10 bases match TRBD2. V lost 3 bases, J lost 2 bases, and 12 bases stayed unmatched. Germline lookup yields CDR1 SGHRS and CDR2 YFSETQ. This CDR3 has 18 amino acids. As DNA, the CDR3 is TGCGCCAGCAGCTATAGCGGGAGGCCTACCCCCCTCACAGATACGCAGTATTTT. Translation: CASSYSGRPTPLTDTQYF. Full variable domain (remainder filled in from reference TRBV5-1 and TRBJ2-3): KAGVTQTPRYLIKTRGQQVTLSCSPISGHRSVSWYQQTPGQGLQFLFEYFSETQRNKGNFPGRFSGRQFSNSRSEMNVSTLELGDSALYLCASSYSGRPTPLTDTQYFGPGTRLTVL.

This chain joins TRBV14 and TRBJ2-7; D call uncertain. Per germline, CDR1 SGHDN and CDR2 FVKESK. Trimming left V 4 bases short and J 3 bases short, with 4 bases between. This CDR3 is built from 11 residues. CDR3 loop: CASSLFYEQYF. The CDR3 bases are TGTGCCAGCAGCCTCTTCTACGAGCAGTACTTC.

CDR3 in DNA: TGTGCCATCAACAGGGGCTACGAGCAGTACTTC. Residues: CAINRGYEQYF. The chain carries TRBV28 and TRBJ2-7; 7 positions match TRBD1. Per the germline V gene, CDR1 is MDHEN and CDR2 is SYDVKM. CDR3 length: 11 residues. V dropped 10 bases and J dropped 3; count of bases not matched to a gene: 3. The entire variable domain, with the rest obtained from reference TRBV28 and TRBJ2-7, is as follows: DVKVTQSSRYLVKRTGEKVFLECVQDMDHENMFWYRQDPGLGLRLIYFSYDVKMKEKGDIPEGYSVSREKKERFSLILESASTNQTSMYLCAINRGYEQYFGPGTRLTVT.

This clone has a handful of counts. V gene TRBV6-1 combines with J gene TRBJ1-2; D gene ambiguous. The CDR3 has 12 amino acids. Trimming cost V 10 bases and J 4 bases, with 13 bases left between them. The germline V gene encodes CDR1 MNHNS and CDR2 SASEGT. The CDR3 DNA follows: TGTGCCACCTTGACGGCCGTCTATGGCTACACCTTC. This codes for CATLTAVYGYTF.

This rearrangement joins TRBV5-4 to TRBJ2-5; D call uncertain. The CDR3 has 15 residues. Germline CDR1 SGHNT, CDR2 YYREEE (reference sequence). V lost 1 base to trimming and J lost 2 bases, with 12 bases between them. CDR3 loop: CASSLQSARQETQYF. In nucleotides, the CDR3 is TGTGCCAGCAGCTTGCAGTCTGCCCGACAAGAGACCCAGTACTTC.

This sequence joins TRBV7-9 and TRBJ2-2; D not certain. Germline V gives CDR1 SEHNR, CDR2 FQNEAQ (reference sequence). The V end was cut by 2 bases, the J end by 1 base, with 8 bases between. This CDR3 has 15 residues. CDR3 protein: CASSLYAENTGELFF. For the CDR3, the DNA is TGTGCCAGCAGCTTATACGCAGAGAACACCGGGGAGCTGTTTTTT.

This chain joins TRBV5-4 and TRBJ1-4, with 10 bases that match TRBD1. Germline V lookup: CDR1 SGHNT, CDR2 YYREEE (reference sequence). CDR3 length equals 17 residues. The ends lost 4 bases at V and 0 bases at J; junction bases unmatched: 6. The CDR3 DNA follows: TGTGCCAGCAGCCGTAAGGGACAGGGGCCAACTAATGAAAAACTGTTTTTT. As protein: CASSRKGQGPTNEKLFF.

The chain carries TRBV9 and TRBJ2-7; D is possibly TRBD1 or TRBD2 (5 bases each). The CDR3 contains 13 residues. The V gene's germline CDR1 is SGDLS and CDR2 YYNGEE. The V gene lost 4 bases and the J gene lost 6 bases, with 14 bases spanning the gap. The CDR3 bases are TGTGCCAGCAGCCCCGGTGAGGGACGCGAGCAGTACTTC. This translates into CASSPGEGREQYF.

V usage is TRBV6-1 and J usage is TRBJ2-5; D might be TRBD1 (7 bases). This CDR3 comprises 15 residues. Germline values: CDR1 MNHNS, CDR2 SASEGT. Trimming removed 8 bases from V and 1 base from J, with 17 bases in between. This CDR3 reads CASVRLRGVQETQYF. CDR3 DNA: TGTGCCAGCGTTAGGCTCAGGGGGGTCCAAGAGACCCAGTACTTC.

This rearrangement joins TRBV4-2 to TRBJ1-3; a weak D match, TRBD1 (6 bases). V dropped 4 bases and J dropped 0 bases, with 16 bases sitting between them. The CDR3 extends over 17 amino acids. Per the germline V gene, CDR1 is LGHNA and CDR2 is YNFKEQ. DNA for the CDR3: TGTGCCAGCAGCCGTCAGGACAGTCCTAGCTCTGGAAACACCATATATTTT. Translation gives CASSRQDSPSSGNTIYF.

This chain connects TRBV2 to TRBJ2-1; 7 bases map to TRBD1. With V trimmed by 8 bases and J by 0 bases, 7 bases remained unmatched. The CDR3 totals 15 residues. Germline CDR1 reads SNHLY; CDR2 reads FYNNEI. CDR3 nucleotide sequence: TGTGCCAGCCTCCGACAGGGAAGCTCCTACAATGAGCAGTTCTTC. Its protein is CASLRQGSSYNEQFF.

This chain uses TRBV13 with TRBJ1-6; the D is unclear. Trimming removed 2 bases at V and 11 bases at J, with 13 bases between. The V gene's germline CDR1 is PRHDT and CDR2 FYEKMQ (reference sequence). This CDR3 has 14 residues. The CDR3 loop is CASSLMGQAAPLHF. CDR3 nucleotides: TGTGCCAGCAGCTTAATGGGTCAGGCCGCACCCCTCCACTTT.

The V and J genes are TRBV7-3 and TRBJ2-2; tentative D call: TRBD2 (5 bases). This CDR3 has 15 residues. V lost 0 bases and J 6 bases, leaving 11 bases between the germline ends. The germline V gene encodes CDR1 SGHTA and CDR2 FQGTGA. The CDR3 here is CASSLTRASAGELFF. CDR3 sequence (DNA): TGTGCCAGCAGCTTAACGAGGGCGAGTGCCGGGGAGCTGTTTTTT.

V is TRBV25-1 and J is TRBJ1-3; 8 nucleotides line up with TRBD1. The CDR3 extends over 16 amino acids. Germline lookup yields CDR1 MGHDK and CDR2 SYGVNS. J gave up 0 bases and V 1 base, and 2 bases lay outside the gene matches. CDR3: CASSELGTGSGNTIYF. CDR3 sequence (DNA): TGTGCCAGCAGTGAATTGGGGACAGGCTCTGGAAACACCATATATTTT.

By share of the sample, this clone is medium-sized. This chain connects TRBV7-9 to TRBJ1-6; 10 nucleotides match TRBD1. The trim removed 5 bases at V and 1 base at J, leaving 8 bases unmatched. Germline V gene sequence: CDR1 SEHNR, CDR2 FQNEAQ (reference sequence). The CDR3 covers 18 residues. The CDR3 sequence is CASSPGTGEFSYNSPLHF. In nucleotides, the CDR3 is TGTGCCAGCAGCCCCGGGACAGGGGAGTTTTCCTATAATTCACCCCTCCACTTT.

In regard to this clone: The junction shows a germline mismatch at one end, possibly a read error. The J gene is TRBJ1-1, the V gene TRBV5-4; unclear D gene. Germline V lookup: CDR1 SGHNT, CDR2 YYREEE (reference sequence). The CDR3 has 13 residues. The CDR3 here is CASSQARDTEAFF. The CDR3 region has the DNA TGCGCCAGCAGCCAAGCCCGGGACACTGAAGCTTTCTTT.

The chain couples TRBV19 to TRBJ2-1, with TRBD2 matching over 8 bases. With 6 bases clipped from V and 3 bases from J, the junction kept 16 bases outside the gene matches. From germline, CDR1 is LNHDA and CDR2 SQIVND (reference sequence). The CDR3 runs to 18 residues. In nucleotides, the CDR3 is TGTGCCAGTAGCCGTCGGACTAGCCTGAGGGATTACTACAATGAGCAGTTCTTC. Its protein is CASSRRTSLRDYYNEQFF.

The chain combines TRBV13 with TRBJ1-2; 8 nucleotides match TRBD1. Germline V gene sequence: CDR1 PRHDT, CDR2 FYEKMQ (reference sequence). J lost 9 bases, V lost 4 bases, and 13 bases had no gene match. This CDR3 comprises 15 residues. CDR3 coding DNA: TGTGCCAGCAGCTCGTCAGACAGGGGAGATAGGAGCTACACCTTC. Protein sequence: CASSSSDRGDRSYTF.

This chain joins TRBV2 and TRBJ1-2; weak D call: TRBD1 (5 bases). The V end lost 5 bases, the J end lost 4 bases, and 11 bases lay between the germline ends. Germline CDR1 is SNHLY and CDR2 is FYNNEI. This CDR3 spans 13 amino acids. The CDR3 nucleotides are TGTGCCAGCAGTACAGGTAGAGGCTATGGCTACACCTTC. Encoded protein: CASSTGRGYGYTF.

The J gene is TRBJ1-6, the V gene TRBV7-8; D remains unclear. In germline, CDR1 is SGHVS, CDR2 FQNEAQ. The V end was cut by 4 bases, the J end by 9 bases, with 10 bases between. The CDR3 loop spans 13 amino acids. CDR3 nucleotide sequence: TGTGCCAGCAGCTCCACGGGGAGTTCACCCCTCCACTTT. It is translated as CASSSTGSSPLHF.

The chain employs TRBV5-6 and TRBJ2-7; maybe TRBD2 (6 bases). V was clipped by 6 bases and J by 5 bases, with 21 bases between them. The germline CDR1 and CDR2 sequences are SGHDT and YYEEEE. CDR3 length equals 15 residues. The CDR3 DNA follows: TGTGCCAGCACCATGCTTGTGAGCGGGCGGAACGAGCAGTACTTC. Its protein product is CASTMLVSGRNEQYF.

The sample holds one count of this clone. The CDR3 DNA follows: TGTGCCAGCAGCTTAGACCAGGGCGGCTACGAGCAGTACTTC. It specifies CASSLDQGGYEQYF. The chain has TRBV7-2 and TRBJ2-7, with D possibly matching TRBD1 (5 bases). From germline, CDR1 is SGHTA and CDR2 FQGNSA. CDR3 length: 14 amino acids. V dropped 1 base and J dropped 3 bases, with 10 bases sitting between them.

The gene calls are TRBV7-9 and TRBJ1-2, with unresolved D. The CDR3 length is 15 residues. In germline, CDR1 is SEHNR, CDR2 FQNEAQ (reference sequence). Trimming shortened V by 5 bases and J by 0 bases, and 13 bases separated the two germline ends. The CDR3 DNA reads TGTGCCAGCAGCCCCTCAATGGGAACTAACTATGGCTACACCTTC. This translates into CASSPSMGTNYGYTF.

This clone was observed a few times. CDR3 nucleotides: TGTGCCAGCAGCCCAAGGGGGGAGGCTTTAACGTACGAGCAGTACTTC. It translates to CASSPRGEALTYEQYF. The chain couples TRBV7-9 to TRBJ2-7; D could derive from TRBD1 or TRBD2 (6 bases each). Trimming pared 5 bases from V and 4 bases from J, leaving 21 bases between. The length of the CDR3 is 16 residues. Germline V gene data show CDR1 as SEHNR and CDR2 as FQNEAQ (reference sequence). The whole variable domain, remainder taken from reference TRBV7-9 and TRBJ2-7, is DTGVSQNPRHKITKRGQNVTFRCDPISEHNRLYWYRQTLGQGPEFLTYFQNEAQLEKSRLLSDRFSAERPKGSFSTLEIQRTEQGDSAMYLCASSPRGEALTYEQYFGPGTRLTVT.